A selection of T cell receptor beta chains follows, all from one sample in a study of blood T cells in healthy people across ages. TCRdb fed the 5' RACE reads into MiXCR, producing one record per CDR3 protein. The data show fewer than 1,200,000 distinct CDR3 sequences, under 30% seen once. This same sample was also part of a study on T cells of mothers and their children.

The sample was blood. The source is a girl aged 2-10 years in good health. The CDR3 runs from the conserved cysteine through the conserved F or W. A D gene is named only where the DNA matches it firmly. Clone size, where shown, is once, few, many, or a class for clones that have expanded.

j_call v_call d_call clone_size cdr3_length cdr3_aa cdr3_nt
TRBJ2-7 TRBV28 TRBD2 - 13 CASSHIAGYEQYF TGTGCCAGCAGTCATATAGCGGGGTACGAGCAGTACTTC
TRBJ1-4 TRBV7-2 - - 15 CASSPKRGSYEKLFF TGTGCCAGCAGCCCTAAAAGGGGGTCCTATGAAAAACTGTTTTTT
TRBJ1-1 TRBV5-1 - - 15 CASSPGYVMNTEAFF TGCGCCAGCAGCCCAGGGTACGTTATGAACACTGAAGCTTTCTTT
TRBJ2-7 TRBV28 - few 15 CASRQLGQGAYEQYF TGTGCCAGCAGACAATTGGGGCAGGGAGCCTACGAGCAGTACTTC
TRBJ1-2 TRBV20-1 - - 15 CSGSQQGEDNYGYTF TGCAGTGGATCGCAACAGGGTGAGGATAACTATGGCTACACCTTC
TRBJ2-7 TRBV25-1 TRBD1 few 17 CASSEDHRDRGPVEQYF TGTGCCAGCAGTGAGGACCACCGGGACAGGGGGCCGGTCGAGCAGTACTTC
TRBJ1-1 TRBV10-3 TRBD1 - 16 CAISRQGAREGAEAFF TGTGCCATCAGTCGACAGGGGGCGAGGGAAGGGGCTGAAGCTTTCTTT
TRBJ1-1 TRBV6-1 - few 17 CATLPLPDRFLRGEAFF TGTGCCACCCTGCCCCTACCGGACAGATTTTTACGGGGTGAAGCTTTCTTT
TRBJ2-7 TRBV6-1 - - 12 CASSARGYEQYF TGTGCCAGCAGTGCAAGAGGGTACGAGCAGTACTTC
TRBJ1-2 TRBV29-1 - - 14 CSVEDISGAVGYTF TGCAGCGTTGAAGATATTTCAGGGGCGGTTGGCTACACCTTC
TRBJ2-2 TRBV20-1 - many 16 CSASPPAGRDTGELFF TGCAGTGCTAGCCCTCCCGCGGGGCGGGACACCGGGGAGCTGTTTTTT
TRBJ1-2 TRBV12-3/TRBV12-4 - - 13 CASTIKGNYGYTF TGTGCCAGCACCATAAAGGGAAACTATGGCTACACCTTC
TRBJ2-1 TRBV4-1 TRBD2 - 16 CASSQGSGRYYNEQFF TGCGCCAGCAGCCAAGGGAGCGGGAGGTACTACAATGAGCAGTTCTTC
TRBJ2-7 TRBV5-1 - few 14 CASRLTGLTYEQYF TGCGCCAGCCGGTTGACAGGCCTTACCTACGAGCAGTACTTC
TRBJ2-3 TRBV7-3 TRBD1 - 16 CASSLFGTGGGDTQYF TGTGCCAGCAGCTTATTTGGGACAGGGGGAGGAGATACGCAGTATTTT
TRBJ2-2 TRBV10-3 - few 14 CAISPRVNTGELFF TGTGCCATCAGTCCCAGGGTGAACACCGGGGAGCTGTTTTTT
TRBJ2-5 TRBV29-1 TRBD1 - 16 CSVEGPGTGWGETQYF TGCAGCGTTGAAGGCCCCGGGACAGGGTGGGGAGAGACCCAGTACTTC
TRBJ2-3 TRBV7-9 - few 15 CASSLARASTDTQYF TGTGCCAGCAGCTTAGCAAGGGCTAGCACAGATACGCAGTATTTT
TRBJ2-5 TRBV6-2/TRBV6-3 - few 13 CATEGETLGTQYF TGTGCCACCGAGGGGGAAACCTTGGGGACCCAGTACTTC
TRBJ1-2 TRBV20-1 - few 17 CSARDPLFDKNEGGYTF TGCAGTGCTAGAGATCCTCTGTTTGACAAGAACGAGGGGGGCTACACCTTC
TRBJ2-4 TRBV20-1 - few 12 CSARGGRNIQYF TGCAGTGCTAGAGGGGGGAGAAACATTCAGTACTTC
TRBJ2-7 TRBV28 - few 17 CASSLSVGRTYSYEQYF TGTGCCAGCAGTTTATCGGTGGGGAGAACCTACTCCTACGAGCAGTACTTC
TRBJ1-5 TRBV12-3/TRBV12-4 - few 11 CASSPGGAQHF TGTGCCAGCAGTCCCGGAGGGGCCCAGCATTTT
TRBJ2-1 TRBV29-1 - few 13 CSVATDSYNEQFF TGCAGCGTCGCGACAGATTCCTACAATGAGCAGTTCTTC
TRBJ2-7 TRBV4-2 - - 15 CASSQVTASGYEQYF TGTGCCAGCAGCCAAGTGACGGCAAGCGGATACGAGCAGTACTTC
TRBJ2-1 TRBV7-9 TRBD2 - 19 CASSYHSSSGRSSYNEQFF TGTGCCAGCAGCTACCACTCGTCTAGCGGGCGGAGCTCCTACAATGAGCAGTTCTTC
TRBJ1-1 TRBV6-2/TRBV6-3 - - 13 CASRPLRNTEAFF TGTGCCAGCAGACCTCTGAGGAACACTGAAGCTTTCTTT
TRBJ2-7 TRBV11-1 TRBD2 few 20 CASSTHSVLAGSTPPYEQYF TGTGCCAGCAGCACCCACTCCGTACTAGCGGGGTCTACTCCACCTTACGAGCAGTACTTC
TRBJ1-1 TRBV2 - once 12 CASTAGASPAFF TGTGCCAGCACCGCCGGGGCATCGCCGGCTTTCTTT
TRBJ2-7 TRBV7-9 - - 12 CASSGELYEQYF TGTGCCAGCAGCGGGGAGCTGTACGAGCAGTACTTC
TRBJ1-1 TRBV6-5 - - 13 CASSYSIGVEAFF TGTGCCAGCAGTTACTCGATAGGCGTTGAAGCTTTCTTT
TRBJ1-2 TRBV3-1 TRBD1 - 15 CASSQEEGDRGGYTF TGTGCCAGCAGCCAAGAGGAAGGGGACAGGGGTGGCTACACCTTC
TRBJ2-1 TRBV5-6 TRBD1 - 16 CASSLKPGQGRNEQFF TGTGCCAGCAGCTTAAAGCCGGGACAGGGGCGCAATGAGCAGTTCTTC
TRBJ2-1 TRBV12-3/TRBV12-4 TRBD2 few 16 CASRGRTSGPLDEQFF TGTGCCAGCAGGGGGAGGACTAGCGGACCCTTGGATGAGCAGTTCTTC
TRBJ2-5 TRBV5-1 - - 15 CASSLAPGRTETQYF TGCGCCAGCAGCTTGGCCCCGGGACGAACGGAGACCCAGTACTTC
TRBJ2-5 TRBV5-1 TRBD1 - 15 CASSLDPGQGPGRYF TGCGCCAGCAGCTTGGATCCGGGACAGGGACCCGGGAGATACTTC
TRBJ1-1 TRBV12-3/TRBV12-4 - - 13 CASSFGIGTEAFF TGTGCCAGCAGTTTTGGTATCGGGACTGAAGCTTTCTTT
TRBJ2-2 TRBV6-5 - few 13 CATRGGGTGELFF TGTGCCACGAGGGGAGGAGGTACCGGGGAGCTGTTTTTT
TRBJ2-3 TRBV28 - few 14 CATHPPYITDTQYF TGTGCCACCCACCCTCCCTATATAACAGATACGCAGTATTTT
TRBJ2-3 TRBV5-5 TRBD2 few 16 CASSFLTSGSTDTQYF TGTGCCAGCAGCTTCTTGACTAGCGGGAGTACAGATACGCAGTATTTT
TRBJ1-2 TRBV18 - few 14 CASSEIGGASGYTF TGTGCCAGCTCCGAAATAGGAGGGGCCTCTGGCTACACCTTC
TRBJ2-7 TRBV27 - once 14 CASSLTEGAYEQYF TGTGCCAGCAGTTTAACCGAGGGAGCCTACGAGCAGTACTTC
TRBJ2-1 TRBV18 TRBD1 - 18 CASSLRDRGNPIDNEQFF TGTGCCAGCTCACTGAGGGACAGGGGAAACCCAATAGACAATGAGCAGTTCTTC
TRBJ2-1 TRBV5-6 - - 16 CASSFKPINSYNEQFF TGTGCCAGCAGCTTCAAGCCTATAAACTCCTACAATGAGCAGTTCTTC
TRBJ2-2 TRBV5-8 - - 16 CASSHGQRSNTGELFF TGTGCCAGCAGCCATGGCCAGCGGTCGAACACCGGGGAGCTGTTTTTT
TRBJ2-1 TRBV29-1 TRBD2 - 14 CSVVTLLADNEQFF TGCAGCGTTGTTACCCTGCTAGCGGACAATGAGCAGTTCTTC
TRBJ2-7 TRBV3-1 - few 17 CASSLEGPGTASYEQYF TGTGCCAGCAGCCTAGAGGGGCCAGGGACGGCGTCCTACGAGCAGTACTTC
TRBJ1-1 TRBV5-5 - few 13 CASSLGGRREAFF TGTGCCAGCAGCTTGGGTGGGCGCAGGGAAGCTTTCTTT
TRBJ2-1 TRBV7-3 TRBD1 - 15 CASSSRDRGQNEQFF TGTGCCAGCAGCTCCCGGGACAGGGGGCAAAATGAGCAGTTCTTC
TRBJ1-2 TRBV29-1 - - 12 CTGIRTDYGYTF TGCACGGGGATACGGACAGACTATGGCTACACCTTC
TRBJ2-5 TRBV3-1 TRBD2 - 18 CASSQEEVAGGMEETQYF TGTGCCAGCAGCCAAGAAGAGGTGGCGGGGGGCATGGAAGAGACCCAGTACTTC
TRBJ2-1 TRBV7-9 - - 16 CASSPQTVETYNEQFF TGTGCCAGCAGCCCCCAAACGGTGGAAACCTACAATGAGCAGTTCTTC
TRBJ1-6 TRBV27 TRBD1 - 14 CASRAGTGVSPLHF TGTGCCAGCCGTGCCGGGACAGGGGTTTCACCCCTCCACTTT
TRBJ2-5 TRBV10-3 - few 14 CAINYRAGGETQYF TGTGCCATTAACTATCGGGCAGGCGGAGAGACCCAGTACTTC
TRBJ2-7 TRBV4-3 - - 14 CASKAGTSSYEQYF TGCGCCAGCAAGGCGGGGACCTCCTCCTACGAGCAGTACTTC
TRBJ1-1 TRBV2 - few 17 CASSEDPSSGSGTEAFF TGTGCCAGCAGTGAGGACCCGTCTAGCGGAAGTGGCACTGAAGCTTTCTTT